The 16 T cell receptor beta chains reported below all come from one sample, sequenced in a study of shared clonotypes between healthy human individuals. CD8 cells classed as naive were CD45RO-negative and positively selected for CCR7, excluding terminally differentiated effector memory CD45RA+ cells. Measured with immunoSEQ multiplex PCR; TCRdb has only the in-frame clones, and not every one. The sample has a few million clones; approximately 92% are singletons. What was sequenced was naive CD8+ T cells from PBMCs. These receptors were taken from a young man in good health. Some clones in this sample may be carry-over from other donors' samples.

J is TRBJ2-5 and V is TRBV5-6; 10 bases fit TRBD1. V gave up 4 bases and J gave up 5 bases; unmatched junction bases: 8. Germline V CDR1 and CDR2: SGHDT, YYEEEE. This CDR3 region has 15 residues. CDR3 region: CASSTRDRGEETQYF. The CDR3 DNA reads TGTGCCAGCAGCACCCGGGACAGGGGCGAGGAGACCCAGTACTTC. Full variable domain (missing parts from reference TRBV5-6 and TRBJ2-5): DAGVTQSPTHLIKTRGQQVTLRCSPKSGHDTVSWYQQALGQGPQFIFQYYEEEERQRGNFPDRFSGHQFPNYSSELNVNALLLGDSALYLCASSTRDRGEETQYFGPGTRLLVL.

V gene TRBV6-5 combines with J gene TRBJ2-7; a possible D gene is TRBD1 (6 bases). Looked up from germline, CDR1 is MNHEY and CDR2 is SVGAGI. This CDR3 comprises 14 residues. Deletions cut 2 bases from V and 3 bases from J, with 11 bases between. As DNA, the CDR3 is TGTGCCAGCAGTTACACCCAGGGGAACTACGAGCAGTACTTC. This codes for CASSYTQGNYEQYF.

The table lists this clone with a count of one. The CDR3: CASGLGRLAGGNTDTQYF. For the CDR3, the DNA is TGTGCTAGTGGTTTGGGCCGACTAGCGGGGGGGAACACAGATACGCAGTATTTT. The chain joins TRBV12-5 to TRBJ2-3; 14 nucleotides line up with TRBD2. Per the germline V gene, CDR1 is LGHNT and CDR2 is FRNRAP. After removal of 1 base from V and 2 bases from J, the junction contained 5 bases not matched to a gene. There are 18 residues in the CDR3. The entire variable domain, with the rest obtained from reference TRBV12-5 and TRBJ2-3, is as follows: DARVTQTPRHKVTEMGQEVTMRCQPILGHNTVFWYRQTMMQGLELLAYFRNRAPLDDSGMPKDRFSAEMPDATLATLKIQPSEPRDSAVYFCASGLGRLAGGNTDTQYFGPGTRLTVL.

The chain joins TRBV29-1 to TRBJ1-1, with D hard to call. The CDR3 runs to 12 residues. V was clipped by 4 bases and J by 7 bases, with 13 bases between them. Germline V gene data show CDR1 as SQVTM and CDR2 as ANQGSEA. CDR3 in DNA: TGCAGCGTTGGGTTGGGTGGCGGTGAAGCTTTCTTT. Amino acids: CSVGLGGGEAFF.

The chain uses TRBV7-6 and TRBJ2-7; 13 bases match TRBD2. Germline loops: CDR1 SGHVS, CDR2 FNYEAQ. V was pared by 5 bases and J by 3 bases, with 10 bases of the junction left unmatched. This CDR3 has 17 amino acids. CDR3 DNA: TGTGCCAGCAGCCCTACTAGCGGGAGGGTTCTCAACTACGAGCAGTACTTC. This encodes CASSPTSGRVLNYEQYF.

V gene TRBV27 combines with J gene TRBJ2-2; D is undetermined. CDR1 is MNHEY, CDR2 SMNVEV, per germline (reference sequence). This CDR3 comprises 14 residues. Deletions cut 3 bases from V and 6 bases from J, with 11 bases between. This CDR3 reads CASSLGFVSGELFF. CDR3 coding DNA: TGTGCCAGCAGTTTGGGGTTTGTGTCCGGGGAGCTGTTTTTT.

The chain recombines TRBV9 with TRBJ2-2; tentative D call: TRBD1 (5 bases). This CDR3 contains 16 residues. Germline V gene data show CDR1 as SGDLS and CDR2 as YYNGEE. The ends were cut back, 2 bases at V and 6 bases at J, with 17 bases in the middle. CDR3 residues: CASSVPHQGPAGELFF. In DNA form, the CDR3 reads TGTGCCAGCAGCGTCCCCCACCAGGGCCCGGCCGGGGAGCTGTTTTTT.

V usage is TRBV6-4 and J usage is TRBJ2-1, with 7 bases identical to TRBD1. Germline CDR1 MRHNA, CDR2 SNTAGT. V lost 6 bases, J lost 4 bases, and 6 bases stayed unmatched. This CDR3 is built from 14 residues. Written as DNA, the CDR3 is TGTGCCAGCAGCACCGGGACAGTTTACAATGAGCAGTTCTTC. Amino acid sequence: CASSTGTVYNEQFF.

CDR3 sequence: CASSYSPSGSHEQFF. In DNA, the CDR3 is TGTGCCAGCAGTTACTCTCCTAGCGGGAGCCATGAGCAGTTCTTC. V is TRBV6-5 and J is TRBJ2-1, with 10 bases that match TRBD2. From germline, CDR1 is MNHEY and CDR2 SVGAGI. The CDR3 extends over 15 amino acids. The trim removed 0 bases at V and 8 bases at J, leaving 4 bases unmatched.

The genes are TRBV5-4 and TRBJ2-2, with D unclear. Trimming shortened V by 3 bases and J by 7 bases, and 10 bases separated the two germline ends. The length of the CDR3 is 13 residues. Germline CDR1 and CDR2: SGHNT and YYREEE (reference sequence). In DNA, the CDR3 is TGTGCCAGCAGCTGGCGTCGTGGCGGGGAGCTGTTTTTT. It is translated as CASSWRRGGELFF.

The chain uses TRBV7-2 and TRBJ1-2; unclear D gene. V lost 1 base, J lost 6 bases, and 6 bases lay in between. This CDR3 has 12 amino acids. Germline CDR1 SGHTA, CDR2 FQGNSA. This CDR3 reads CASSLVRDGYTF. CDR3 coding DNA: TGTGCCAGCAGCTTAGTTCGGGATGGCTACACCTTC.

The chain carries TRBV7-9 and TRBJ1-3; 7 nucleotides match TRBD1. J gave up 1 base and V 4 bases, and 13 bases lay outside the gene matches. The germline V gene has CDR1 SEHNR and CDR2 FQNEAQ (reference sequence). This CDR3 comprises 18 residues. CDR3 amino acids: CASSSVTGFSVSGNTIYF. CDR3 sequence (DNA): TGTGCCAGCAGCTCGGTGACAGGGTTTAGTGTGTCTGGAAACACCATATATTTT.

The rearrangement links TRBV7-6 to TRBJ2-7; 8 positions match TRBD1. The V segment lost 1 base and the J segment 4 bases; nucleotides outside the gene matches: 9. Germline values: CDR1 SGHVS, CDR2 FNYEAQ. The CDR3 loop spans 16 amino acids. This CDR3 is CASSLGGQGVLYEQYF. The DNA of the CDR3 is TGTGCCAGCAGCTTAGGCGGACAGGGAGTGTTGTACGAGCAGTACTTC. The full variable domain, rest sourced from reference TRBV7-6 and TRBJ2-7, is GAGVSQSPRYKVTKRGQDVALRCDPISGHVSLYWYRQALGQGPEFLTYFNYEAQQDKSGLPNDRFSAERPEGSISTLTIQRTEQRDSAMYRCASSLGGQGVLYEQYFGPGTRLTVT.

This clone occurred once. CDR3 bases: TGTGCCAGCAGCAAACAGGAGGAAAACGAGCAGTACTTC. Translation gives CASSKQEENEQYF. J is TRBJ2-7 and V is TRBV7-9, with D perhaps TRBD1 or TRBD2 (5 bases each). This CDR3 is built from 13 residues. V gave up 5 bases and J gave up 5 bases, with 13 bases separating them. The V gene's germline CDR1 is SEHNR and CDR2 FQNEAQ (reference sequence).

Points on this clone: One junction end disagrees with the germline gene, perhaps due to a read error. J is TRBJ2-4 and V is TRBV4-1; D unresolved. Germline V CDR1 and CDR2: MGHRA, YSYEKL. The CDR3 consists of 14 residues. The CDR3 nucleotides are TGCGCCAGCAGCCAAACGATAGCCCAAAACATTCAGTACTTC. Residues: CASSQTIAQNIQYF.

The chain recombines TRBV15 with TRBJ1-2, with D possibly TRBD1 on 5 matching bases. The CDR3 totals 17 residues. The germline CDR1 and CDR2 sequences are LNHNV and YYDKDF (reference sequence). The V and J ends lost 5 bases and 4 bases respectively, with 23 bases between them. The CDR3 coding sequence is TGTGCCACCAGCGGGTTAAGGGACGGCGGATCTACCTATGGCTACACCTTC. Translation: CATSGLRDGGSTYGYTF. The variable domain in full, completed from reference TRBV15 and TRBJ1-2, reads DAMVIQNPRYQVTQFGKPVTLSCSQTLNHNVMYWYQQKSSQAPKLLFHYYDKDFNNEADTPDNFQSRRPNTSFCFLDIRSPGLGDTAMYLCATSGLRDGGSTYGYTFGSGTRLTVV.